This paragraph covers one TCR beta chain sequence. Its target is unknown. The source of the sample is a study of shared clonotypes between healthy human individuals. The study ran the assay at deep level. The sorted-subset replicate PCRs were given around 190 ng DNA, which is 25,000 to 35,000 T cell genomes. Generated by immunoSEQ multiplex PCR, the TCRdb table keeps only in-frame clones and is missing some. The profile shows 2 million to 2.5 million clones, 80% to 95% of them singletons. Study-level results: Non-shared clonotypes showed lower generation probabilities than clonotypes common to all four donors.

The V end was cut by 10 bases, the J end by 1 base, with 16 bases between. Germline V gives CDR1 MDHEN, CDR2 SYDVKM. The CDR3 contains 14 residues. This chain joins TRBV28 and TRBJ2-5; possibly TRBD1 for D (6 bases). This TCR was recovered from a man younger than 35 in good health. Some clones in this sample may be carry-over from other donors' samples. The sample consisted of naive CD4+ T cells from PBMCs. Subset in this sample: CD45RA+ positively selected. CDR3 sequence (DNA): TGTGCCACCCTGGACAGTACGGTCCAAGAGACCCAGTACTTC. Translation gives CATLDSTVQETQYF.